A selection of T cell receptor beta chains follows, all from one sample in a study of early T cells in non-severe SARS-CoV-2 infection. TCRdb independently ran MiXCR on the 5' RACE reads; one entry per CDR3 protein. The sample holds more than 20,000 distinct CDR3 sequences, around 4.5% seen once. Sequencing used whole blood. The receptors originated from an adult who was a healthcare worker with PCR-confirmed SARS-CoV-2 infection or an uninfected control (not recorded which). Both conserved end residues are part of each CDR3. The order of the fields is V gene, clone size, J gene, CDR3 protein. Part of the rows lack a size; the others show once, few, many or a class for expanded clones.

TRBV20-1	medium-sized	TRBJ2-7	CSASNRGQGSYEQYF
TRBV5-8	medium-sized	TRBJ2-2	CASSAGTENTGELFF
TRBV18	many	TRBJ1-4	CASSPKQGKGEKLFF
TRBV7-2	few	TRBJ2-1	CASSPRDLNSYNEQFF
TRBV3-1	few	TRBJ1-2	CASSQIAGDRPRGYTF
TRBV9	many	TRBJ2-1	CASSVGPGVTNEQFF
TRBV7-9	-	TRBJ2-7	CASSLGTGAPFYEQYF
TRBV2	many	TRBJ2-1	CASSSWELADNEQFF
TRBV6-5	many	TRBJ2-1	CASSPGTSGINEQFF
TRBV15	many	TRBJ1-1	CATSRRGWNTEAFF
TRBV12-3/TRBV12-4	-	TRBJ2-5	CASSPGDATQYF
TRBV5-1	many	TRBJ2-3	CASSFTGTSGTDTQYF
TRBV5-1	few	TRBJ2-3	CASSSTGGTDTQYF
TRBV20-1	many	TRBJ1-5	CSATELKKGTTNQPQHF
TRBV9	few	TRBJ2-2	CASSVAPGTNTGELFF
TRBV6-1	-	TRBJ1-6	CASSELESSPLHF
TRBV2	medium-sized	TRBJ1-2	CATKDRSYGYTF
TRBV6-1	-	TRBJ1-1	CASRPRTGAEAFF
TRBV5-1	few	TRBJ2-7	CASSGSSAGYEQYF
TRBV12-3/TRBV12-4	many	TRBJ1-5	CASSLTGLSNQPQHF
TRBV5-1	few	TRBJ1-3	CASSLESAGNTIYF
TRBV10-2	many	TRBJ2-1	CASCAGAGGEQFF
TRBV7-9	-	TRBJ1-1	CATTPQGGDTEAFF
TRBV14	many	TRBJ2-3	CASSQLGLAGDTQYF
TRBV6-1	-	TRBJ2-6	CATGKLASSGANVLTF
TRBV11-2	few	TRBJ2-3	CASSLSGGGRRGDTQYF
TRBV4-2	many	TRBJ2-7	CASSQETTRVYEQYF
TRBV11-2	few	TRBJ2-3	CASSYRDFTDTQYF
TRBV27	many	TRBJ1-6	CASSFSGFSSPLHF
TRBV5-1	few	TRBJ2-3	CASSPGQGAPQDTQYF
TRBV10-1	-	TRBJ2-3	CASREGLGDTQYF
TRBV11-2	many	TRBJ2-3	CASSWDRATDTQYF
TRBV7-8	many	TRBJ2-7	CASSLVGTGSSYEQYF
TRBV5-1	many	TRBJ2-1	CASSLGLAGNSYNEQFF
TRBV5-5	-	TRBJ1-6	CASSSSPGTGFLNSPLHF
TRBV10-1	many	TRBJ2-7	CATLRGRAPYEQYF
TRBV5-1	many	TRBJ2-1	CASSLLAGAEQFF
TRBV3-1	many	TRBJ2-1	CASSHGTQQFF
TRBV5-6	many	TRBJ2-1	CASSLVYISEQFF
TRBV9	few	TRBJ1-1	CASSVTDKNTEAFF
TRBV5-1	many	TRBJ2-7	CASSLGAGGTYEQYF
TRBV7-6	medium-sized	TRBJ2-7	CASSLSSGSRLEQYF
TRBV20-1	many	TRBJ2-7	CSARRGRSYEQYF
TRBV6-2/TRBV6-3	-	TRBJ2-2	CASRPSGAGTGELFF
TRBV4-1	many	TRBJ2-1	CASSRASYNEQFF
TRBV4-1	few	TRBJ2-2	CASEASGIANTGELFF
TRBV6-1	few	TRBJ1-3	CASRPRGARGNTIYF
TRBV20-1	few	TRBJ1-1	CSAITPRENTEAFF
TRBV6-1	many	TRBJ2-5	CASSEYPSGRPRGETQYF
TRBV5-1	many	TRBJ1-3	CASSEQGASGNTIYF
TRBV27	many	TRBJ2-1	CASRTGNLNEQFF
TRBV20-1	few	TRBJ2-2	CSARVETGSGGAGELFF
TRBV7-6	many	TRBJ2-3	CASSLSTDTQYF
TRBV20-1	many	TRBJ1-4	CSARDMDEKLFF
TRBV3-1	many	TRBJ2-7	CASSQEGGYYEQYF
TRBV3-1	many	TRBJ1-5	CASSQDGGGLSNQPQHF
TRBV12-3/TRBV12-4	many	TRBJ1-4	CASSLSDRDNEKLFF
TRBV6-6	many	TRBJ2-3	CASSYPASTDTQYF
TRBV20-1	few	TRBJ1-4	CSAWAGGDEKLFF